The 19 T cell receptor beta chains listed next were all sequenced from one sample in a study of response to subunit inactivated influenza vaccine (dated by TCRdb to between 2017 and 2018). Library prep was done by RT-PCR. The sample was run on an Illumina HiSeq 2500. Using fastp trimming at Q25 and MiXCR clonotype assembly, TCRdb reanalyzed the public sequencing data and kept in-frame beta chains. Rows merge per CDR3 protein into single entries with the most common DNA and genes. Counted in this sample were about 500,000 distinct CDR3 sequences; 16% of them appeared once. Clones ranked in the top ten supply 3% of the sample. Source: CD4+ T cells sorted from PBMCs, taken roughly 24 months after vaccination. Receptors originate from a man aged 45 to 75 who received an inactivated influenza vaccine. Donor details come from another sample of the same person, matched by shared clones.

The chain uses TRBV2 and TRBJ2-7; D is ambiguous. Deletions cut 0 bases from V and 0 bases from J, with 6 bases between. CDR3 length equals 14 residues. Germline V lookup: CDR1 SNHLY, CDR2 FYNNEI. The CDR3: CASSEAESSYEQYF. The CDR3 DNA is TGTGCCAGCAGTGAAGCCGAAAGCTCCTACGAGCAGTACTTC.

V gene TRBV4-1 combines with J gene TRBJ2-1, with 8 positions matching TRBD1. V lost 5 bases, J lost 8 bases, and 17 bases stayed unmatched. The germline V gene encodes CDR1 MGHRA and CDR2 YSYEKL. The CDR3 loop spans 17 amino acids. The CDR3: CASSSPGGSLDKYEQFF. The CDR3 nucleotides read TGCGCCAGCAGCTCTCCAGGGGGCTCGTTGGATAAATATGAGCAGTTCTTC.

This clonotype was recorded at least ten times. The V and J genes are TRBV30 and TRBJ2-2, with 8 bases that match TRBD1. This CDR3 has 15 amino acids. Per the germline V gene, CDR1 is GTSNPN and CDR2 is SVGIG (reference sequence). The V and J ends lost 6 bases and 4 bases, in that order; junction bases with no gene match: 10. DNA of the CDR3: TGTGCCTGCAACGCCGGGACAGGCACCACCGGGGAGCTGTTTTTT. This translates into CACNAGTGTTGELFF.

This clonotype was counted a few times. V gene TRBV20-1 combines with J gene TRBJ2-2, with 10 bases identical to TRBD1. Germline V gene data show CDR1 as DFQATT and CDR2 as SNEGSKA (reference sequence). This CDR3 has 20 residues. J gave up 0 bases and V 1 base, and 14 bases lay outside the gene matches. The CDR3 protein is CSARVAGQGFGASNTGELFF. The CDR3 region has the DNA TGCAGTGCTAGAGTCGCGGGACAGGGGTTCGGCGCCTCGAACACCGGGGAGCTGTTTTTT.

Many counts were recorded for this clonotype. The V call is TRBV7-9, the J call TRBJ2-7; 9 bases agree with TRBD2. This CDR3 is 14 amino acids long. CDR1 and CDR2 from the germline V gene are SEHNR and FQNEAQ (reference sequence). The V segment lost 3 bases and the J segment 5 bases; nucleotides outside the gene matches: 5. The CDR3 region is CASSFSGSSDEQYF. The CDR3 DNA follows: TGTGCCAGCAGCTTTAGCGGGAGTAGCGACGAGCAGTACTTC.

The V gene is TRBV20-1, the J gene TRBJ1-1; D perhaps matches TRBD1 (5 bases). The V end was cut by 4 bases, the J end by 5 bases, with 11 bases between. The CDR3 loop spans 12 amino acids. CDR1 and CDR2 from the germline V gene are DFQATT and SNEGSKA (reference sequence). In DNA, the CDR3 is TGCAGTGCTACCGAGCGGGGGACTGAAGCTTTCTTT. This codes for CSATERGTEAFF.

V usage is TRBV29-1 and J usage is TRBJ2-5; unclear D gene. Trimming stripped 2 bases from V and 7 bases from J, with 11 bases between. This CDR3 region has 12 residues. The germline V gene has CDR1 SQVTM and CDR2 ANQGSEA. CDR3 residues: CSVEMYARTQYF. In DNA, the CDR3 is TGCAGCGTTGAAATGTATGCTAGGACCCAGTACTTC.

This clonotype was found a few times. The rearrangement joins TRBV5-1 to TRBJ2-3, with unresolved D. The V end was cut by 5 bases, the J end by 1 base, with 8 bases between. CDR3 length equals 13 residues. CDR1 and CDR2 (germline): SGHRS, YFSETQ. The CDR3 region is CASRKTGTDTQYF. Here the CDR3 DNA reads TGCGCCAGCAGGAAGACGGGCACAGATACGCAGTATTTT. The full variable domain, its missing parts supplied by reference TRBV5-1 and TRBJ2-3, is KAGVTQTPRYLIKTRGQQVTLSCSPISGHRSVSWYQQTPGQGLQFLFEYFSETQRNKGNFPGRFSGRQFSNSRSEMNVSTLELGDSALYLCASRKTGTDTQYFGPGTRLTVL.

The table lists this clonotype with many counts. This chain joins TRBV28 and TRBJ2-2, with D perhaps TRBD1 (6 bases). The V gene lost 7 bases and the J gene lost 2 bases, with 14 bases spanning the gap. The germline V gene encodes CDR1 MDHEN and CDR2 SYDVKM. There are 15 residues in the CDR3. The CDR3 bases are TGTGCCAGCAAGGAACAGGGTCTTAACACCGGGGAGCTGTTTTTT. Translating it yields CASKEQGLNTGELFF. Full variable domain (remainder filled in from reference TRBV28 and TRBJ2-2): DVKVTQSSRYLVKRTGEKVFLECVQDMDHENMFWYRQDPGLGLRLIYFSYDVKMKEKGDIPEGYSVSREKKERFSLILESASTNQTSMYLCASKEQGLNTGELFFGEGSRLTVL.

V usage is TRBV4-3 and J usage is TRBJ2-7; D possibly uses TRBD1 or TRBD2 (5 bases each). With 1 base removed from V and 0 bases from J, the gap between germline ends came to 16 bases. Germline assignment: CDR1 LGHNA and CDR2 YSLEER. The CDR3 is 17 amino acids. The CDR3 DNA follows: TGCGCCAGCAGCCAAGCGTCTGGGACGGTCCTCTCCTACGAGCAGTACTTC. It yields the protein CASSQASGTVLSYEQYF.

The chain uses TRBV20-1 and TRBJ2-1; D remains unclear. CDR3 size: 15 residues. CDR1 DFQATT and CDR2 SNEGSKA come from the germline V gene (reference sequence). V lost 7 bases and J 0 bases, leaving 16 bases between the germline ends. The CDR3 coding sequence is TGCAGTGGGATTCGTGGCAAAACCTCCTACAATGAGCAGTTCTTC. Protein sequence: CSGIRGKTSYNEQFF.

The CDR3 bases are TGTGCCAGCACCGCCGTGGGTGGCGACGGGGAGCTGTTTTTT. This translates into CASTAVGGDGELFF. The chain uses TRBV2 and TRBJ2-2; D not resolved. Germline loops: CDR1 SNHLY, CDR2 FYNNEI. CDR3 length: 14 amino acids. With 7 bases removed from V and 7 bases from J, the gap between germline ends came to 16 bases.

At least ten counts were recorded for this clonotype. The rearrangement uses TRBV12-3 or TRBV12-4 and TRBJ2-7; D is ambiguous. This CDR3 spans 14 amino acids. V was trimmed by 0 bases and J by 1 base, leaving 7 bases between them. The CDR3 sequence: CASSLAGPSYEQYF. The CDR3 DNA is TGTGCCAGCAGTTTAGCAGGACCTTCCTACGAGCAGTACTTC.

The chain has TRBV20-1 and TRBJ2-6; no firm D call. The CDR3 sequence is 16 residues long. The V end lost 3 bases, the J end lost 4 bases, and 16 bases lay between the germline ends. The germline CDR1 and CDR2 sequences are DFQATT and SNEGSKA (reference sequence). The CDR3 coding sequence is TGCAGTGCTAGGGGGAACTTGGTGCCAGGGGCCAACGTCCTGACTTTC. It translates to CSARGNLVPGANVLTF.

The chain is built from TRBV3-1 and TRBJ1-2; 8 bases line up with TRBD1. Germline assignment: CDR1 LGHDT and CDR2 YNNKEL (reference sequence). V shed 1 base and J 4 bases; nucleotides not matched to a gene: 5. CDR3 length: 15 residues. The CDR3 DNA is TGTGCCAGCAGCCAAGTGTCAGGGGGCGGCTATGGCTACACCTTC. This encodes CASSQVSGGGYGYTF.

The chain uses TRBV6-1 and TRBJ2-2, with 7 bases aligning to TRBD1. Germline values: CDR1 MNHNS, CDR2 SASEGT. This CDR3 spans 14 amino acids. V shed 7 bases and J 4 bases; nucleotides not matched to a gene: 6. This CDR3 is CASTLDRITGELFF. Written as DNA, the CDR3 is TGTGCCAGCACCTTGGACAGGATCACCGGGGAGCTGTTTTTT.

The V call is TRBV6-2 or TRBV6-3, the J call TRBJ2-2; D is undetermined. The CDR3 loop spans 16 amino acids. Germline-derived CDR1 and CDR2 are MNHEY and SVGEGT. The V end lost 6 bases, the J end lost 0 bases, and 14 bases lay between the germline ends. The CDR3 region has the DNA TGTGCCAGCAGCCCGTTACGTACCGCGAACACCGGGGAGCTGTTTTTT. It is translated as CASSPLRTANTGELFF.

This clonotype showed up many times. The chain links TRBV5-4 to TRBJ2-1; 7 bases are a match to TRBD1. Germline lookup yields CDR1 SGHNT and CDR2 YYREEE (reference sequence). The CDR3 spans 17 residues. The V and J ends lost 5 bases and 1 base, in that order; junction bases with no gene match: 12. The CDR3 coding sequence is TGTGCCAGCAGACCGGCCGAAGACAGGGCTTCCTACAATGAGCAGTTCTTC. Its translation is CASRPAEDRASYNEQFF.

This chain links TRBV4-3 with TRBJ2-5, with 8 bases lining up with TRBD2. There are 15 residues in the CDR3. The junction had 4 bases not matched to a gene; V was cut back by 0 bases and J by 4 bases. Germline V lookup: CDR1 LGHNA, CDR2 YSLEER. The CDR3 sequence: CASSQEPAGVETQYF. DNA of the CDR3: TGCGCCAGCAGCCAAGAACCAGCGGGGGTAGAGACCCAGTACTTC.